This record covers a single T cell receptor beta chain. Amplification of TCR beta CDR3 regions was performed using RNA transcripts as template. In the first-round RT-PCR of the TCR CDR3, the HTBI primer set was used. TCRdb re-called the multiplex PCR reads with MiXCR, one entry per CDR3 protein. The repertoire has roughly 700,000 distinct CDR3 sequences, approximately 15% of them found once; the top ten carry roughly 15%. Germline V gene sequence: CDR1 MGHRA, CDR2 YSYEKL. V trimming: 3 bases; J trimming: 0 bases; junction bases outside the gene matches: 4. The CDR3 loop spans 16 amino acids. The data are from a study of T cells in Graves' hyperthyroidism and ophthalmopathy.

The sequence was obtained from a man aged 45-65 years with Graves' hyperthyroidism. The sequencing sample was made of blood. The chain has TRBV4-1 and TRBJ1-2, with 10 bases identical to TRBD1. The CDR3 here is CASSQMGQGPNYGYTF. CDR3 bases: TGCGCCAGCAGCCAGATGGGACAGGGGCCTAACTATGGCTACACCTTC.